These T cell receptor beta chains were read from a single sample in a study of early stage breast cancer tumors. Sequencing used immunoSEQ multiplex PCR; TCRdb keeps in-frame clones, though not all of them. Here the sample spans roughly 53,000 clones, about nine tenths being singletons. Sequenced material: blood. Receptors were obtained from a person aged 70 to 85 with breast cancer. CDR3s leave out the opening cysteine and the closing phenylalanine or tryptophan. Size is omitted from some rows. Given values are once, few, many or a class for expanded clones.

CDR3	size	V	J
ASSLTLQGQFGWQPQH	NA	TRBV7-9	TRBJ1-5
ASSPSGGASYNEQF	NA	TRBV18	TRBJ2-1
ASSLQGKGSYEQY	NA	TRBV28	TRBJ2-7
ASSLAIGNYGYT	NA	TRBV7-9	TRBJ1-2
ASSRAGAEPQH	NA	TRBV7-2	TRBJ1-5
ASSLVVAGGGTQY	once	TRBV5-6	TRBJ2-5
ASSPSGDRGQNQPQH	NA	TRBV19	TRBJ1-5
ASSLYSGRGYEQY	NA	TRBV2	TRBJ2-7
ASKEQFGTGGYYGYT	NA	TRBV2	TRBJ1-2
ASSLGQATDTQY	NA	TRBV19	TRBJ2-3
AWSVVAGTDTQY	once	TRBV30	TRBJ2-3
AWRDRRDSPLH	NA	TRBV30	TRBJ1-6
ASSPSGGPNEKLF	NA	TRBV18	TRBJ1-4
ASSYERYSGNTIY	NA	TRBV6-5	TRBJ1-3
ASSLGLAGPNEQF	NA	TRBV5-1	TRBJ2-1
ASTGQGNTEAF	once	TRBV27	TRBJ1-1
AWGPDLNTEAF	NA	TRBV30	TRBJ1-1
ASSLFAGTGNQPQH	NA	TRBV28	TRBJ1-5
ASSSGDRGGEKLF	once	TRBV5-1	TRBJ1-4
ASSRTAGTNTGELF	NA	TRBV4-3	TRBJ2-2
AWSPSGGFQETQY	NA	TRBV30	TRBJ2-5
ASSSKGPVAGGEQY	NA	TRBV7-2	TRBJ2-7